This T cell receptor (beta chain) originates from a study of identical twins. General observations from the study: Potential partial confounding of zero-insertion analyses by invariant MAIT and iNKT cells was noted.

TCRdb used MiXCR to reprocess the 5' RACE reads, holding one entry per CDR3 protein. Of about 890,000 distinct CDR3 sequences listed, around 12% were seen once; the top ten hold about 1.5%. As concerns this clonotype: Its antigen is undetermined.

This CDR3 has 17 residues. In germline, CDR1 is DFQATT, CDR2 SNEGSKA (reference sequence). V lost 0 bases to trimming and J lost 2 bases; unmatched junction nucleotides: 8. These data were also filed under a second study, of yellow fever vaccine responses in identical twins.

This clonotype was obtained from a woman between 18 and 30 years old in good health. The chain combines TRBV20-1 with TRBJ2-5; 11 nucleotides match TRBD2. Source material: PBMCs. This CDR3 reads CSARDPGTSGEQETQYF. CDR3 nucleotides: TGCAGTGCTAGAGATCCGGGGACTAGCGGCGAGCAAGAGACCCAGTACTTC.